This T cell receptor (beta chain) was retrieved from a study of T cell responses to AZD1222 COVID-19 vaccine. This CDR3 comprises 15 residues. The V gene's germline CDR1 is LNHDA and CDR2 SQIVND (reference sequence). V lost 3 bases to trimming and J lost 4 bases; unmatched junction nucleotides: 6. Profiled with immunoSEQ multiplex PCR; TCRdb holds only in-frame clones, not every one. The table includes 90,000 to 110,000 clones, around 87% detected once. The count of this clone is one. The input for sequencing was peripheral blood, taken 28 days after the second AZD1222 dose. J is TRBJ2-5 and V is TRBV19; 9 positions agree with TRBD2. The sequence was collected from an adult who received the AZD1222 COVID-19 vaccine. CDR3 sequence reads: CASSILAGGPETQYF. The CDR3 DNA reads as TGTGCCAGTAGTATTCTGGCGGGGGGGCCAGAGACCCAGTACTTC.